This T cell receptor beta chain was retrieved from a study of blood T cell repertoires in COVID-19. Study overall: Specimens from acute and convalescent COVID-19 originated in the United States, Italy and Spain.

The Seattle site enrolled patients during active infection and followed them longitudinally. The V and J ends lost 3 bases and 4 bases, in that order; junction bases with no gene match: 6. The CDR3 covers 15 residues. From germline, CDR1 is MNHNS and CDR2 SASEGT. The authors' processing: Reference gene primer amplification in the assay estimated nucleated cell counts. Measured with immunoSEQ multiplex PCR; TCRdb has only the in-frame clones, and not every one. That table supplies the V and J calls and clone size; D and trimming were determined from the DNA. Found here are more than 200,000 clones, around four fifths of them singletons; the top ten hold 10% to 13%.

This sequence was found in a woman older than 75 with COVID-19, enrolled during active disease. Source material: peripheral blood. The rearrangement uses TRBV6-1 and TRBJ1-5, with TRBD1 matching over 7 bases. CDR3 nucleotide sequence: TGTGCCAGCAGTGAGTCGGGACAGTATAATCAGCCCCAGCATTTT. Its protein product is CASSESGQYNQPQHF.